These 2 T cell receptor beta chains were sequenced from one sample in a study of CD4+ T cells in melanoma (dated 2022 in TCRdb). The method was the immunoSEQ multiplex PCR assay. In TCRdb, the immuneACCESS table is reduced to in-frame sequences with V and J assigned. These tables do not hold every clone; where another copy was compared, an unresolved V gene accounts for under half, and the others remain unexplained. In this sample the table shows some 120,000 clones, approximately 90% of which occur a single time. Jointly, the top ten make up around 3.3% of the sample. The sequencing sample was made of peripheral blood. These receptors were collected from a human donor with melanoma.

This chain joins TRBV6-5 and TRBJ1-4; weak D call: TRBD1 (6 bases). V lost 5 bases, J lost 4 bases, and 11 bases lay in between. CDR3 length: 14 amino acids. Germline values: CDR1 MNHEY, CDR2 SVGAGI. CDR3 sequence reads: CASSPGHLNEKLFF. The CDR3 DNA sequence: TGTGCCAGCAGTCCGGGACACCTTAATGAAAAACTGTTTTTT.

The gene calls are TRBV15 and TRBJ2-7; perhaps TRBD2 as D (7 bases). There are 17 residues in the CDR3. CDR1 and CDR2 from the germline V gene are LNHNV and YYDKDF (reference sequence). Trimming pared 0 bases from V and 3 bases from J, leaving 18 bases between. The CDR3 loop reads CATSRDFSRGANYEQYF. The CDR3 DNA follows: TGTGCCACCAGCAGAGATTTCAGCCGGGGGGCCAACTACGAGCAGTACTTC.